This T cell receptor beta chain was documented in a study of shared clonotypes between healthy human individuals. Study at large: Serving as donors were two women and a few men, whose ages spanned 18 to 49. Whole-study results and caveats: Naive CD4 clonotype sharing across four donors was approximately 5%.

TCRdb keeps only in-frame clones here, not all; method: immunoSEQ multiplex PCR. The sample records around 940,000 clones, roughly 72% being singletons. V lost 0 bases to trimming and J lost 6 bases; unmatched junction nucleotides: 6. CDR1 is SGDLS, CDR2 YYNGEE, per germline. The CDR3 consists of 15 residues. All participating donors were Caucasian adults from Nashville, Tennessee. Splitting of CD4+ cells produced CD45RA+ naive and CD45RA-negative memory subsets. As to this clone: What it binds is unknown.

The receptor was isolated from a man aged 18 to 29 in good health. The sequenced sample consisted of memory CD4+ T cells sorted from blood. Subset here: CD45RA-negative fraction. This chain connects TRBV9 to TRBJ2-3; 8 positions agree with TRBD2. The CDR3 region is CASSVDGRGGDTQYF. The DNA for the CDR3 is TGTGCCAGCAGCGTAGACGGGAGGGGAGGTGATACGCAGTATTTT. Full variable domain (rest looked up from reference TRBV9 and TRBJ2-3): DSGVTQTPKHLITATGQRVTLRCSPRSGDLSVYWYQQSLDQGLQFLIQYYNGEERAKGNILERFSAQQFPDLHSELNLSSLELGDSALYFCASSVDGRGGDTQYFGPGTRLTVL.